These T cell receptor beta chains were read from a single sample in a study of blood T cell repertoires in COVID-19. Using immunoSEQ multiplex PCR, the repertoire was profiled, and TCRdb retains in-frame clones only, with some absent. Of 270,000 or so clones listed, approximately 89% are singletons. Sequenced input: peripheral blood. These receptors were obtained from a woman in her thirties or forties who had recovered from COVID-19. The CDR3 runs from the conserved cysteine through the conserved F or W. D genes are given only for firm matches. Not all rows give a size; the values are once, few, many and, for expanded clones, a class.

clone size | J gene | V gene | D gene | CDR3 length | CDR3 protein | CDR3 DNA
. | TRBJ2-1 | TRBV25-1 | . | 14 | CASSDAGPYNEQFF | TGTGCCAGCAGTGATGCGGGACCCTACAATGAGCAGTTCTTC
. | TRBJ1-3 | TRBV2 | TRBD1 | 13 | CARQGASGNTIYF | TGTGCCAGACAGGGGGCTAGCGGAAACACCATATATTTT
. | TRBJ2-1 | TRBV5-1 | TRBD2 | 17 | CASSGTRAGGHYNEQFF | TGCGCCAGCAGCGGGACTCGTGCGGGGGGCCACTACAATGAGCAGTTCTTC
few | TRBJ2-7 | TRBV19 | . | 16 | CASKFMGTSSSYEQYF | TGTGCCAGTAAATTTATGGGGACATCGAGCTCCTACGAGCAGTACTTC
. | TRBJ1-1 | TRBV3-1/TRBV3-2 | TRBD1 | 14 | CASSNTGVNTEAFF | TGTGCCAGCAGCAATACAGGGGTGAACACTGAAGCTTTCTTT
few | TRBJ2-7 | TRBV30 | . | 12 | CACQRFTYEQYF | TGTGCCTGCCAGCGGTTCACCTACGAGCAGTACTTC
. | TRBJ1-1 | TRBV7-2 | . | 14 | CASSAHSGDTEAFF | TGTGCCAGCAGTGCCCACTCAGGGGACACTGAAGCTTTCTTT
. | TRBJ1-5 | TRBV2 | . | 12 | CASSELRQPQHF | TGTGCCAGCAGTGAACTCCGGCAGCCCCAGCATTTT
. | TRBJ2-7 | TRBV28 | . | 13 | CASSLTGDYEQYF | TGTGCCAGCAGTTTAACGGGGGACTACGAGCAGTACTTC
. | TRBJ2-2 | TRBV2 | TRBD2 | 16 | CASRAGLADLTGELFF | TGTGCCAGCAGGGCCGGACTAGCGGACCTCACCGGGGAGCTGTTTTTT
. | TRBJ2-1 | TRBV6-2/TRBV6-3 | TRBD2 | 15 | CASSPTSGGPNEQFF | TGTGCCAGCAGCCCGACTAGCGGGGGACCTAATGAGCAGTTCTTC
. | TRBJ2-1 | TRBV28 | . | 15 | CASSTGGKAFNEQFF | TGTGCCAGCAGTACCGGGGGTAAAGCTTTCAATGAGCAGTTCTTC
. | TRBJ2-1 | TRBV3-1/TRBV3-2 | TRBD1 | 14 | CASGSGTVNNEQFF | TGTGCCAGCGGATCCGGGACAGTTAACAATGAGCAGTTCTTC
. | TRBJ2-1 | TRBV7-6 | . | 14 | CASSPTGPRNEQFF | TGTGCCAGCAGCCCAACAGGACCTCGCAATGAGCAGTTCTTC
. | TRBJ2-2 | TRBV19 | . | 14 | CASTPGGGPGELFF | TGTGCCAGTACTCCTGGGGGGGGCCCCGGGGAGCTGTTTTTT
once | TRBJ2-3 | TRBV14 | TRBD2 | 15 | CASSQLAGAGDTQYF | TGTGCCAGCAGCCAGCTAGCGGGAGCTGGAGATACGCAGTATTTT
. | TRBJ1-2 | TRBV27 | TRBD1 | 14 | CASSLSPGQRGYTF | TGTGCCAGCAGTTTATCGCCGGGACAGCGTGGCTACACCTTC
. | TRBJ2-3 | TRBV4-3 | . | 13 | CASSPRETDTQYF | TGCGCCAGCAGCCCTCGAGAGACAGATACGCAGTATTTT
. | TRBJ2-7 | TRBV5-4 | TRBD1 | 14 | CASSLWTGSGEQYF | TGTGCCAGCAGCTTGTGGACAGGGAGCGGCGAGCAGTACTTC
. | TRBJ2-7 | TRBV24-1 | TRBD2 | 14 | CATSSTSGAYEQYF | TGTGCCACCAGTTCGACTAGCGGTGCCTACGAGCAGTACTTC
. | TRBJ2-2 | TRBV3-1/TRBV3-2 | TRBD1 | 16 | CASSQEGGTGTGELFF | TGTGCCAGCAGCCAAGAAGGGGGGACAGGGACCGGGGAGCTGTTTTTT
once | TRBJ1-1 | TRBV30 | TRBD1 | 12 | CAWSADRGEAFF | TGTGCCTGGAGCGCTGACAGGGGTGAAGCTTTCTTT
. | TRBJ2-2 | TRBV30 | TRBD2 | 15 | CAGSWWRGGPGELFF | TGTGCCGGAAGTTGGTGGCGGGGGGGTCCCGGGGAGCTGTTTTTT
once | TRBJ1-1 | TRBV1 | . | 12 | CTSIPIRGSAFF | TGCACCAGCATCCCAATCCGGGGTTCAGCTTTCTTT
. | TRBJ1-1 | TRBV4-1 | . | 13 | CASNQGQFTEAFF | TGCGCCAGCAACCAAGGACAGTTCACTGAAGCTTTCTTT
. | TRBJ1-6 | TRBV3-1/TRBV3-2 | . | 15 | CASSQARPSASPLHF | TGTGCCAGCAGCCAAGCCAGGCCATCGGCTTCACCCCTCCACTTT
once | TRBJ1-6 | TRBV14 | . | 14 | CASSQRQNNSPLHF | TGTGCCAGCAGCCAGAGACAGAATAATTCACCCCTCCACTTT
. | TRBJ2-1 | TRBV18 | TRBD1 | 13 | CASSPPGQSEQFF | TGTGCCAGCTCACCCCCGGGACAGAGTGAGCAGTTCTTC
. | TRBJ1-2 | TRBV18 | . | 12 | CASSPAQNGYTF | TGTGCCAGCTCACCAGCCCAGAATGGCTACACCTTC
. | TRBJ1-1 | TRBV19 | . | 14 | CASSNQMGGTEAFF | TGTGCCAGTAGTAATCAAATGGGCGGGACTGAAGCTTTCTTT
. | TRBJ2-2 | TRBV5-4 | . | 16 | CASSHNRDWYTGELFF | TGTGCCAGCAGTCATAACCGGGACTGGTACACCGGGGAGCTGTTTTTT
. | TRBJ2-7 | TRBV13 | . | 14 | CASAAGGRDSEQYF | TGTGCCAGCGCCGCCGGGGGGCGCGACAGCGAGCAGTACTTC
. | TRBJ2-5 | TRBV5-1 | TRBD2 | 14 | CASSLTSGAGTQYF | TGCGCCAGCAGCTTGACTAGCGGGGCGGGGACCCAGTACTTC
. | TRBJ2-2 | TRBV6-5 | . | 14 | CAALWGPNPGELFF | TGTGCCGCCTTGTGGGGGCCCAATCCCGGGGAGCTGTTTTTT
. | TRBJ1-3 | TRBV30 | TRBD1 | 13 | CAWTTTGPNTIYF | TGTGCCTGGACTACGACAGGGCCGAACACCATATATTTT
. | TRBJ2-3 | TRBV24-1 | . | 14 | CATSDSAVPYTQYF | TGTGCCACCAGTGACTCCGCAGTCCCTTATACGCAGTATTTT
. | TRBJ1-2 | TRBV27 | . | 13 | CASSFSGDYGYTF | TGTGCCAGCAGTTTCTCCGGAGACTATGGCTACACCTTC
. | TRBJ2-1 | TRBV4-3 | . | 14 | CASSRGWAGNEQFF | TGCGCCAGCAGCCGCGGGTGGGCGGGGAATGAGCAGTTCTTC
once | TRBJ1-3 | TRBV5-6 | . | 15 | CASSSSTLSGNTIYF | TGTGCCAGCAGCTCCTCTACACTATCCGGAAACACCATATATTTT
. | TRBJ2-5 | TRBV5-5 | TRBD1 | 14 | CASSSTGGAETQYF | TGTGCCAGCAGCTCGACAGGGGGCGCGGAGACCCAGTACTTC
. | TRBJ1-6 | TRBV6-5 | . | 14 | CATHKGGYNSPLHF | TGTGCAACCCACAAAGGGGGCTATAATTCACCCCTCCACTTT
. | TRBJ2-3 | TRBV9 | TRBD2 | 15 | CASSSSGLAGDTQYF | TGTGCCAGCAGCTCATCAGGACTAGCGGGAGATACGCAGTATTTT
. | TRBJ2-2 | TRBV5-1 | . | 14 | CASSLVPSAGELFF | TGCGCCAGCAGCTTGGTTCCGAGCGCCGGGGAGCTGTTTTTT
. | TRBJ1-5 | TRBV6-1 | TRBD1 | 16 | CASSAKQGTLNQPQHF | TGTGCCAGCAGTGCAAAACAGGGGACACTAAATCAGCCCCAGCATTTT
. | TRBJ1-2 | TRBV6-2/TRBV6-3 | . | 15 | CASSPVLKSNYGYTF | TGTGCCAGCAGTCCGGTCTTGAAGAGTAACTATGGCTACACCTTC
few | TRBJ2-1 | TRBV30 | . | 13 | CAWTAGVFNEQFF | TGTGCCTGGACCGCAGGGGTGTTCAATGAGCAGTTCTTC
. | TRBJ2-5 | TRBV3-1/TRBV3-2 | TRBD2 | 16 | CASRKSTAGVGETQYF | TGTGCCAGCAGAAAATCGACAGCGGGGGTGGGAGAGACCCAGTACTTC
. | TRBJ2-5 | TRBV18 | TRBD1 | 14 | CASSLRQGRETQYF | TGTGCCAGCTCGCTGAGACAGGGCAGAGAGACCCAGTACTTC
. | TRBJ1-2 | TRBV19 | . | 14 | CASSSGQFNYGYTF | TGTGCCAGTAGTTCCGGACAGTTTAACTATGGCTACACCTTC
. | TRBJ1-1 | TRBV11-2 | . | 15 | CASSLPGAPNTEAFF | TGTGCCAGCAGCTTACCAGGGGCCCCGAACACTGAAGCTTTCTTT
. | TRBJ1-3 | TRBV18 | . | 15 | CASSLKTGSGNTIYF | TGTGCCAGCTCACTGAAAACAGGGTCTGGAAACACCATATATTTT
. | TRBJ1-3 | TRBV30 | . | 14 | CAWSVGLSGNTIYF | TGTGCCTGGAGTGTGGGGCTATCTGGAAACACCATATATTTT
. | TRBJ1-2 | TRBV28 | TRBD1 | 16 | CASTIFPSDRGSGYTF | TGTGCCAGCACCATCTTTCCCTCGGACAGGGGGAGCGGCTACACCTTC
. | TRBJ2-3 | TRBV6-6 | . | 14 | CASSIGGTTDTQYF | TGTGCCAGCAGTATTGGGGGGACCACAGATACGCAGTATTTT
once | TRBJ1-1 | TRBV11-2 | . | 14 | CASSLAASFTEAFF | TGTGCCAGCAGCTTAGCTGCTAGCTTCACTGAAGCTTTCTTT
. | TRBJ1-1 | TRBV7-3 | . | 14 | CASSLLGMNTEAFF | TGTGCCAGCAGCTTACTCGGGATGAACACTGAAGCTTTCTTT
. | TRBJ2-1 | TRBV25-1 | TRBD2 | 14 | CASSVAGGYNEQFF | TGTGCCAGCAGTGTAGCGGGAGGGTACAATGAGCAGTTCTTC
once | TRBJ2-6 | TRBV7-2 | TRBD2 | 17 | CASSAGLAHTGANVLTF | TGTGCCAGCAGCGCGGGACTAGCGCACACCGGGGCCAACGTCCTGACTTTC
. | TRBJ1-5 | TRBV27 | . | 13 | CASSPDSNQPQHF | TGTGCCAGCAGTCCGGACAGTAATCAGCCCCAGCATTTT